This TCR beta chain was captured by sequencing in a study of blood T cell repertoires in COVID-19. Study as a whole: Samples taken during acute and convalescent COVID-19 were collected in the United States, Italy and Spain.

Clones were read by immunoSEQ multiplex PCR, and TCRdb kept only the in-frame ones, dropping some. The sample shows some 200,000 clones, roughly 94% of them seen only once. V was pared by 3 bases and J by 4 bases, with 9 bases of the junction left unmatched. This CDR3 has 16 residues. Germline values: CDR1 SGHDN, CDR2 FVKESK. The sequenced sample was peripheral blood. The chain has TRBV14 and TRBJ2-1; 7 nucleotides agree with TRBD1. The clonotype originates from a man aged 30 to 39 with COVID-19, enrolled during active disease. CDR3: CASSQRGTAGYNEQFF. DNA for the CDR3: TGTGCCAGCAGCCAGCGAGGGACAGCAGGATACAATGAGCAGTTCTTC.